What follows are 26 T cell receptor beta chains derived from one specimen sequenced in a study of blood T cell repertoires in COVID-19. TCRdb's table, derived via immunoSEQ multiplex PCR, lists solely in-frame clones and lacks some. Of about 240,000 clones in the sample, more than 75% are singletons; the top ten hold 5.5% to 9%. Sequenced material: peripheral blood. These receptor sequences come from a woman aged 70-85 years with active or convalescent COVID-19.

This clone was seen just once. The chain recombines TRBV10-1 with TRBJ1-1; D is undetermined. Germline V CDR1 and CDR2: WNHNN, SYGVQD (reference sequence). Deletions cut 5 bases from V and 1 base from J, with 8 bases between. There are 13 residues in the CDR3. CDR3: CASSPGENTEAFF. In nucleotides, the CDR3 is TGCGCCAGCAGTCCCGGGGAGAACACTGAAGCTTTCTTT.

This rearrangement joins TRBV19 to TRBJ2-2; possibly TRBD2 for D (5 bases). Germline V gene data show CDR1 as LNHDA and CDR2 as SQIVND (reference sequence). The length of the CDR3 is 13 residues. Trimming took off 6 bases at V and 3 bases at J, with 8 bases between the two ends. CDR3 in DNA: TGTGCCAGTAGGTCGGAGGACACCGGGGAGCTGTTTTTT. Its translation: CASRSEDTGELFF.

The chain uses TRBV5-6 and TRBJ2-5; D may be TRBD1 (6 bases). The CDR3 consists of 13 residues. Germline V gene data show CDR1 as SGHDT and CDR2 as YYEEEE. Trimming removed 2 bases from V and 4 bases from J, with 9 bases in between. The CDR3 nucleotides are TGTGCCAGCAGCTTTACAGGGCGAGAGACCCAGTACTTC. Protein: CASSFTGRETQYF. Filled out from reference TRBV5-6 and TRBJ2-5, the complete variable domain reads DAGVTQSPTHLIKTRGQQVTLRCSPKSGHDTVSWYQQALGQGPQFIFQYYEEEERQRGNFPDRFSGHQFPNYSSELNVNALLLGDSALYLCASSFTGRETQYFGPGTRLLVL.

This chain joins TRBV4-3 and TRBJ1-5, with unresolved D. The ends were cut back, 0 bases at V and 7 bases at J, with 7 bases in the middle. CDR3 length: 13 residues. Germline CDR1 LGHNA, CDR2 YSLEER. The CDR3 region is CASSQDQWQPQHF. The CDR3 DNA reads TGCGCCAGCAGCCAAGATCAGTGGCAGCCCCAGCATTTT.

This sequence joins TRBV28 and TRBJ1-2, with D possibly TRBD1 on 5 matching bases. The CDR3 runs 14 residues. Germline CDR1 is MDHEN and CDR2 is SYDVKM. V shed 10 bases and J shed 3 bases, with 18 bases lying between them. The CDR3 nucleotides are TGTGCCACCGCAGTTCTCCCGACAGACTATGGCTACACCTTC. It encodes CATAVLPTDYGYTF.

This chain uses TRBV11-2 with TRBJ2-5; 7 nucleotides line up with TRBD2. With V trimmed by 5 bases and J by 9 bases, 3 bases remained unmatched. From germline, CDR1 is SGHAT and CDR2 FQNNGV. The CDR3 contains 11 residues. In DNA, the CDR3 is TGTGCCAGCAGCGGTCGGGGGGCCCAGTACTTC. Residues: CASSGRGAQYF.

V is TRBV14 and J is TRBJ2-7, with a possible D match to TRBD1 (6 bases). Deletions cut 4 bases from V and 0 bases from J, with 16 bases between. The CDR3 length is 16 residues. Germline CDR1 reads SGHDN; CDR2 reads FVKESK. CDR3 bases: TGTGCCAGCAGCCGCACCGGGACAATGAACTCCTACGAGCAGTACTTC. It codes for CASSRTGTMNSYEQYF.

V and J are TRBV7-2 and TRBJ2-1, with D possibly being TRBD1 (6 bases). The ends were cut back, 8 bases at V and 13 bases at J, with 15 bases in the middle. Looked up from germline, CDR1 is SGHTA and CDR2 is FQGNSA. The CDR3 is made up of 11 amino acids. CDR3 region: CASGNRDIQFF. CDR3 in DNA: TGTGCCAGCGGCAACAGGGACATCCAGTTCTTC.

CDR3 residues: CASSQDDVLAGGRTDTQYF. The CDR3, as DNA: TGCGCCAGCAGCCAAGATGATGTCCTAGCGGGGGGACGCACAGATACGCAGTATTTT. V and J are TRBV4-1 and TRBJ2-3; 11 nucleotides match TRBD2. The junction had 9 bases not matched to a gene; V was cut back by 0 bases and J by 1 base. The CDR3 contains 19 residues. In germline, CDR1 is MGHRA, CDR2 YSYEKL.

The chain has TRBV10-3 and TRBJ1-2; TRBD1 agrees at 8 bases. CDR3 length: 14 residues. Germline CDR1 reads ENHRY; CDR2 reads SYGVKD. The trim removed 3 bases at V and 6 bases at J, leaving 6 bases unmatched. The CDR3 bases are TGTGCCATCAGTGACCCGACAGGGGTGGATGGCTACACCTTC. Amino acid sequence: CAISDPTGVDGYTF.

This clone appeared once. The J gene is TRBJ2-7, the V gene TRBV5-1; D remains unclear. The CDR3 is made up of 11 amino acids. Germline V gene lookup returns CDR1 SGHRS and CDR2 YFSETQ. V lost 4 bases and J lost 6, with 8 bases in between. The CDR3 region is CASSQVGEQYF. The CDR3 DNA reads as TGCGCCAGCAGCCAGGTAGGCGAGCAGTACTTC.

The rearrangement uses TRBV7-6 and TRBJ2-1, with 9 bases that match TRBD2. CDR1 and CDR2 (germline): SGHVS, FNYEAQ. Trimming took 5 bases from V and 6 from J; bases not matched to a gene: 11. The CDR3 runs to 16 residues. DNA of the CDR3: TGTGCCAGCAGCCCCCTGGGCGGGGGGGCAGTCAATGAGCAGTTCTTC. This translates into CASSPLGGGAVNEQFF.

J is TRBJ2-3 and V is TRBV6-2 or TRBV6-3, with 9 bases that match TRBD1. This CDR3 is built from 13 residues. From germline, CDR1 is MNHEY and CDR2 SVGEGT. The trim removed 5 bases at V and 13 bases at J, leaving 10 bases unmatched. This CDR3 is CASSPREGQGKYF. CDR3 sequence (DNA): TGTGCCAGCAGTCCAAGGGAAGGACAGGGGAAGTATTTT.

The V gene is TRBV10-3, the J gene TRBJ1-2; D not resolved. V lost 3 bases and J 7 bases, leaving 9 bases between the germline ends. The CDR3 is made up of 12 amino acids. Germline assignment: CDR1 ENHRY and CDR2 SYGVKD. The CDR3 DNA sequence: TGTGCCATCAGTGAACAGCGGATTGGCTACACCTTC. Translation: CAISEQRIGYTF.

DNA for the CDR3: TGTGCCACCAGTGCCACAGGGCCAAACACTGAAGCTTTCTTT. As protein: CATSATGPNTEAFF. This chain links TRBV24-1 with TRBJ1-1, with a weak D call TRBD1 (6 bases). The CDR3 loop spans 14 amino acids. V was clipped by 5 bases and J by 2 bases, with 11 bases between them. The V gene's germline CDR1 is KGHDR and CDR2 SFDVKD.

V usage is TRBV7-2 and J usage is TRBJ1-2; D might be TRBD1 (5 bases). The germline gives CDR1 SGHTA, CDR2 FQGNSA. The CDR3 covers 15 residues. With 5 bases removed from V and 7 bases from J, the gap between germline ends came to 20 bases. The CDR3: CASSLSGQGKGGYTF. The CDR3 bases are TGTGCCAGCAGCCTAAGCGGGCAGGGTAAGGGTGGCTACACCTTC.

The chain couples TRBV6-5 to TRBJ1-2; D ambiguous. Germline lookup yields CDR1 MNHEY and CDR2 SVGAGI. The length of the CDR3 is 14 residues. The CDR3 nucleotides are TGTGCTAGCCAAAGCCCGGGGAATAACTATGGCTACACCTTC. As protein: CASQSPGNNYGYTF.

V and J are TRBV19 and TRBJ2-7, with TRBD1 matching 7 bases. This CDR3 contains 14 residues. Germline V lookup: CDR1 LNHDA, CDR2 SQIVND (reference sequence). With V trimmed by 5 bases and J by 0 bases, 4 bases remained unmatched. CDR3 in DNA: TGTGCCAGTAGTCCGCGGACAGGCTCCTACGAGCAGTACTTC. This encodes CASSPRTGSYEQYF.

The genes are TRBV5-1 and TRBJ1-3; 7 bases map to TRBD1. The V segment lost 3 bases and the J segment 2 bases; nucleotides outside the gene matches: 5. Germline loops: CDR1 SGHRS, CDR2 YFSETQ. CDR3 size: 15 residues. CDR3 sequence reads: CASSSRQGTGNTIYF. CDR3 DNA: TGCGCCAGCAGCTCCCGACAGGGTACTGGAAACACCATATATTTT.

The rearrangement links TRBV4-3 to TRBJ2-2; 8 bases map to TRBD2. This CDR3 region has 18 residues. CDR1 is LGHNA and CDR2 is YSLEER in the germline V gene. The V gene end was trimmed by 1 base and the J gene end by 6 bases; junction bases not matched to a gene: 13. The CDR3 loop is CASSQVWGRGGGAGELFF. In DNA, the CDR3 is TGCGCCAGCAGCCAAGTCTGGGGCCGGGGGGGAGGCGCCGGGGAGCTGTTTTTT.

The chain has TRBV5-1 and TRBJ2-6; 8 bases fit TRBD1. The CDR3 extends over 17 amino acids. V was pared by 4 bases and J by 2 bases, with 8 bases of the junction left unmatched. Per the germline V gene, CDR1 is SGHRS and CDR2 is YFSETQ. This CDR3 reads CASSPRQGNPGANVLTF. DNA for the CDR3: TGCGCCAGCAGCCCACGACAGGGGAACCCTGGGGCCAACGTCCTGACTTTC.

CDR3 bases: TGCGCCAGCAGTGAAGGACAGGGAGGTTCACCCCTCCACTTT. Amino acid sequence: CASSEGQGGSPLHF. J is TRBJ1-6 and V is TRBV10-1; 8 bases are shared with TRBD1. CDR1 is WNHNN, CDR2 SYGVQD, per germline (reference sequence). V lost 3 bases and J lost 9; bases outside the gene matches: 4. The CDR3 is 14 residues long.

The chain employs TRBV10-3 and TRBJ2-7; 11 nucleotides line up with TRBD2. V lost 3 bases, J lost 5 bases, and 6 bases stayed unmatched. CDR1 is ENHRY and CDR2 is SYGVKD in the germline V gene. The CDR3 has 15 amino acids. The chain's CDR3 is CAISEVAGGQNEQYF. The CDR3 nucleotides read TGTGCCATCAGTGAAGTAGCGGGGGGGCAGAACGAGCAGTACTTC.

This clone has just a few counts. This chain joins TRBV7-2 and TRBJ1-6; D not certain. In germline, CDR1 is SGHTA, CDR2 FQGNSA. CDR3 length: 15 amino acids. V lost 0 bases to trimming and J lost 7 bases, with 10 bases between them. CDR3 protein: CASSLAGTDNSPLHF. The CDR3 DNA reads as TGTGCCAGCAGCTTAGCGGGCACAGACAATTCACCCCTCCACTTT.

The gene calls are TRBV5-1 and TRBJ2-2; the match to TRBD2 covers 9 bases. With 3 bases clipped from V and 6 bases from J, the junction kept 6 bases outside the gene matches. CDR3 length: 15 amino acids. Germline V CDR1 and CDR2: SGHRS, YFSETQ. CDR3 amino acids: CASSSVAGASGELFF. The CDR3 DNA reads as TGCGCCAGCAGCTCCGTAGCGGGGGCCTCCGGGGAGCTGTTTTTT.

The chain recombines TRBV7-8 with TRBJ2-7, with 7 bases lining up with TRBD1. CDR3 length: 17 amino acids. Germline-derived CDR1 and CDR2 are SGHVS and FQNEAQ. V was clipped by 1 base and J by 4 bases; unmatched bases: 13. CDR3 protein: CASSLGTGVKEKYEQYF. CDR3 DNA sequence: TGTGCCAGCAGCTTAGGAACAGGGGTGAAGGAAAAATACGAGCAGTACTTC. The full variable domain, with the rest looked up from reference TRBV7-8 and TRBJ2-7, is GAGVSQSPRYKVAKRGQDVALRCDPISGHVSLFWYQQALGQGPEFLTYFQNEAQLDKSGLPSDRFFAERPEGSVSTLKIQRTQQEDSAVYLCASSLGTGVKEKYEQYFGPGTRLTVT.